Shown below are 21 T cell receptor beta chains from a single sample sequenced in a study of a mutant IDH1 vaccine in newly diagnosed glioma. Sequencing used immunoSEQ multiplex PCR; TCRdb keeps in-frame clones, though not all of them. The table includes some 80,000 clones, approximately 85% detected once. The time point: week 23, last vaccination. Topical imiquimod was applied with each vaccine dose, which held 300 ug of mutant IDH1 20-mer peptide. Antigens for these TCRs are unknown. This material consisted of PBMCs, taken from a glioma patient whose treatment included an IDH1 peptide vaccine. The receptor set was obtained from a woman in her forties or fifties with glioma.

The chain has TRBV6-1 and TRBJ1-5, with D possibly TRBD1 on 6 matching bases. V dropped 5 bases and J dropped 7 bases, with 21 bases sitting between them. The CDR3 length is 16 residues. From germline, CDR1 is MNHNS and CDR2 SASEGT. CDR3 region: CASSKGAGAGRQPQHF. The CDR3 DNA follows: TGTGCCAGCAGTAAAGGGGCAGGGGCAGGACGACAGCCCCAGCATTTT.

The chain couples TRBV2 to TRBJ1-5, with D unclear. V dropped 4 bases and J dropped 0 bases, with 7 bases sitting between them. CDR1 is SNHLY, CDR2 FYNNEI, per germline. The CDR3 has 14 amino acids. CDR3 loop: CASSASYSNQPQHF. CDR3 nucleotide sequence: TGTGCCAGCAGTGCCAGTTATAGCAATCAGCCCCAGCATTTT.

This clone has only one observation. The V call is TRBV30, the J call TRBJ2-3; D ambiguous. The length of the CDR3 is 13 residues. Trimming took off 4 bases at V and 2 bases at J, with 10 bases between the two ends. Germline values: CDR1 GTSNPN, CDR2 SVGIG (reference sequence). The CDR3 reads CAWTGYFTDTQYF. The CDR3 DNA reads as TGTGCCTGGACCGGGTACTTCACAGATACGCAGTATTTT.

This chain links TRBV19 with TRBJ1-5; 8 bases line up with TRBD1. CDR1 is LNHDA, CDR2 SQIVND, per germline (reference sequence). CDR3 length equals 16 residues. Germline trimming cut 2 bases from V and 8 bases from J; bases unmatched to any gene: 11. The CDR3 is CASSIIPRQGFEPQHF. CDR3 coding DNA: TGTGCCAGTAGTATAATTCCGCGACAGGGGTTTGAGCCCCAGCATTTT.

J is TRBJ2-7 and V is TRBV27, with TRBD1 identical over 7 bases. The V gene end was trimmed by 2 bases and the J gene end by 7 bases; junction bases not matched to a gene: 11. This CDR3 is built from 15 residues. The germline V gene has CDR1 MNHEY and CDR2 SMNVEV (reference sequence). In DNA form, the CDR3 reads TGTGCCAGCAGTTTAATCTGGGAAGGGGGCGGGGAGCAGTACTTC. It encodes CASSLIWEGGGEQYF.

This clone was detected only once. The chain couples TRBV6-5 to TRBJ1-1, with D maybe TRBD1 (5 bases). Deletions cut 4 bases from V and 2 bases from J, with 14 bases between. The CDR3 is made up of 15 amino acids. Germline values: CDR1 MNHEY, CDR2 SVGAGI. The CDR3: CASSLPGTSNTEAFF. CDR3 coding DNA: TGTGCCAGCAGTTTGCCCGGGACGTCAAACACTGAAGCTTTCTTT.

The chain carries TRBV5-1 and TRBJ2-5; 14 nucleotides match TRBD2. The CDR3 loop spans 16 amino acids. V trimming: 2 bases; J trimming: 5 bases; junction bases outside the gene matches: 5. Germline loops: CDR1 SGHRS, CDR2 YFSETQ. CDR3 in DNA: TGCGCCAGCAGCTTAACCGGGACTAGCGGGAGTGAGACCCAGTACTTC. Its translation: CASSLTGTSGSETQYF.

This chain connects TRBV11-2 to TRBJ2-7; 9 bases align to TRBD1. Germline CDR1 reads SGHAT; CDR2 reads FQNNGV. The CDR3 is 12 amino acids. The ends lost 5 bases at V and 9 bases at J; junction bases unmatched: 5. CDR3 loop: CASSLGDRAQYF. DNA of the CDR3: TGTGCCAGCAGCCTCGGGGACAGGGCGCAGTACTTC.

The genes are TRBV18 and TRBJ2-2, with a possible D match to TRBD1 (5 bases). The CDR3 totals 13 residues. Germline V gives CDR1 KGHSH, CDR2 LQKENI. The V end was cut by 8 bases, the J end by 7 bases, with 14 bases between. The CDR3 spells CASPLREIGELFF. In nucleotides, the CDR3 is TGTGCCAGCCCACTCAGGGAAATCGGGGAGCTGTTTTTT.

The V call is TRBV30, the J call TRBJ1-1, with a weak D call TRBD1 (6 bases). The ends were cut back, 2 bases at V and 0 bases at J, with 7 bases in the middle. This CDR3 contains 13 residues. Germline loops: CDR1 GTSNPN, CDR2 SVGIG (reference sequence). The CDR3 DNA sequence: TGTGCCTGGAGTCGGGACATGAACACTGAAGCTTTCTTT. It encodes CAWSRDMNTEAFF. The full variable domain, completed using reference TRBV30 and TRBJ1-1, is SQTIHQWPATLVQPVGSPLSLECTVEGTSNPNLYWYRQAAGRGLQLLFYSVGIGQISSEVPQNLSASRPQDRQFILSSKKLLLSDSGFYLCAWSRDMNTEAFFGQGTRLTVV.

The CDR3 loop is CASSLEGAWKNTGELFF. CDR3 nucleotides: TGTGCCAGCAGCTTAGAAGGGGCCTGGAAGAACACCGGGGAGCTGTTTTTT. The chain combines TRBV11-2 with TRBJ2-2; maybe TRBD1 (5 bases). The CDR3 loop spans 17 amino acids. The ends were cut back, 0 bases at V and 1 base at J, with 12 bases in the middle. From germline, CDR1 is SGHAT and CDR2 FQNNGV.

The rearrangement joins TRBV6-1 to TRBJ1-2; D not certain. Germline CDR1 reads MNHNS; CDR2 reads SASEGT. This CDR3 contains 13 residues. With 4 bases removed from V and 3 bases from J, the gap between germline ends came to 9 bases. The CDR3 reads CASSARPDYGYTF. CDR3 nucleotide sequence: TGTGCCAGCAGTGCCCGGCCTGACTATGGCTACACCTTC.

The chain employs TRBV7-6 and TRBJ2-3, with a tentative D call TRBD1 (6 bases). There are 15 residues in the CDR3. V was pared by 5 bases and J by 2 bases, with 14 bases between. The V gene's germline CDR1 is SGHVS and CDR2 FNYEAQ. The CDR3 protein is CASSLEGHNTDTQYF. The CDR3 nucleotides are TGTGCCAGCAGCCTTGAGGGACATAACACAGATACGCAGTATTTT.

This chain uses TRBV28 with TRBJ1-1; weak D call: TRBD1 (5 bases). This CDR3 comprises 15 residues. CDR1 is MDHEN and CDR2 is SYDVKM in the germline V gene. V lost 3 bases and J 4 bases, leaving 15 bases between the germline ends. The CDR3 reads CASSLPGRFTTEAFF. The CDR3 bases are TGTGCCAGCAGTTTGCCAGGGAGGTTTACCACTGAAGCTTTCTTT.

The DNA of the CDR3 is TGCGCCAGCAGCTCTCCTTCGACCGGACAGGGGCACGGCTACACCTTC. It yields the protein CASSSPSTGQGHGYTF. J is TRBJ1-2 and V is TRBV5-1; 9 positions agree with TRBD1. Trimming cost V 3 bases and J 8 bases; bases outside gene matches: 14. This CDR3 is built from 16 residues. Germline lookup yields CDR1 SGHRS and CDR2 YFSETQ. The full variable domain, its missing parts supplied by reference TRBV5-1 and TRBJ1-2, is KAGVTQTPRYLIKTRGQQVTLSCSPISGHRSVSWYQQTPGQGLQFLFEYFSETQRNKGNFPGRFSGRQFSNSRSEMNVSTLELGDSALYLCASSSPSTGQGHGYTFGSGTRLTVV.

CDR3 region: CASGPRSLTF. DNA of the CDR3: TGTGCCAGCGGTCCACGGAGTCTCACCTTC. The chain uses TRBV25-1 and TRBJ1-2; D remains ambiguous. The V end lost 8 bases, the J end lost 13 bases, and 14 bases lay between the germline ends. CDR3 length: 10 amino acids. CDR1 is MGHDK, CDR2 SYGVNS, per germline.

The chain joins TRBV5-8 to TRBJ2-5; D remains ambiguous. This CDR3 region has 11 residues. CDR1 and CDR2 from the germline V gene are SGHTS and YDEGEE. The germline V and J ends were trimmed by 4 bases and 10 bases, with 11 bases remaining between them. CDR3: CASSARRGQYF. The CDR3 DNA is TGTGCCAGCAGCGCACGTCGTGGCCAGTACTTC.

The chain combines TRBV7-9 with TRBJ1-2, with D possibly TRBD1 on 6 matching bases. In germline, CDR1 is SEHNR, CDR2 FQNEAQ (reference sequence). Trimming took off 5 bases at V and 1 base at J, with 14 bases between the two ends. CDR3 length equals 15 residues. The CDR3 nucleotides read TGTGCCAGCAGCCTCCAGACAGGCGTTAACTATGGCTACACCTTC. Translation: CASSLQTGVNYGYTF.

The chain employs TRBV5-1 and TRBJ2-5, with D tentatively TRBD1 or TRBD2 (5 bases each). The CDR3 runs 15 residues. The germline V gene has CDR1 SGHRS and CDR2 YFSETQ. V lost 3 bases to trimming and J lost 5 bases, with 17 bases between them. In DNA, the CDR3 is TGCGCCAGCAGCTCCACCGGGACGGGTGGGGAGACCCAGTACTTC. It specifies CASSSTGTGGETQYF.

The rearrangement links TRBV28 to TRBJ2-1; no clear D gene. V gave up 1 base and J gave up 3 bases, with 10 bases separating them. This CDR3 spans 15 amino acids. The germline gives CDR1 MDHEN, CDR2 SYDVKM. The CDR3 here is CASSLLATIYNEQFF. As DNA, the CDR3 is TGTGCCAGCAGTTTATTGGCGACCATCTACAATGAGCAGTTCTTC. The full variable domain, with the rest looked up from reference TRBV28 and TRBJ2-1, is DVKVTQSSRYLVKRTGEKVFLECVQDMDHENMFWYRQDPGLGLRLIYFSYDVKMKEKGDIPEGYSVSREKKERFSLILESASTNQTSMYLCASSLLATIYNEQFFGPGTRLTVL.

The V call is TRBV10-2, the J call TRBJ1-1; D uncertain. The germline gives CDR1 WSHSY, CDR2 SAAADI. This CDR3 has 11 amino acids. Trimming left V 8 bases short and J 10 bases short, with 14 bases between. In nucleotides, the CDR3 is TGCGCCAGCGGAGTGGGCCTGGGAGCTTTCTTT. It is translated as CASGVGLGAFF.